The TCR beta chain described here comes from a study of patients and donors after allogeneic stem cell transplantation. TCRdb reprocessed the RT-PCR reads via MiXCR and lists one record per CDR3 protein. This table holds fewer than 75,000 distinct CDR3 sequences, less than 15% found once. V was clipped by 3 bases and J by 1 base; unmatched bases: 10. CDR1 is SGHRS, CDR2 YFSETQ, per germline. The CDR3 sequence is 19 residues long. This clonotype occurred many times. This sequence originates from a human donor who was either an allogeneic HSCT recipient or a stem cell or donor lymphocyte infusion donor (not recorded which). It is not recorded whose cells these are; they may come from a transplant donor. Sequencing used blood, either unsorted or a sorted T cell fraction (not recorded which). J is TRBJ2-1 and V is TRBV5-1, with 13 bases fitting TRBD2. The CDR3: CASSSPTTSGRKSYNEQFF. CDR3 DNA: TGCGCCAGCAGCTCTCCTACGACTAGCGGGAGGAAATCCTACAATGAGCAGTTCTTC.